The 4 T cell receptor beta chains below come from one sample, sequenced in a study of technical replicates of blood from a handful of donors. Sequencing used immunoSEQ multiplex PCR; TCRdb keeps in-frame clones, though not all of them. The sample records 70,000 to 80,000 clones, about nine tenths being singletons. The material sequenced was T cells isolated from PBMCs. These receptors originate from a human donor in good health. Some clones in this sample may be carry-over from other donors' samples.

The chain is built from TRBV10-3 and TRBJ2-3; 9 bases agree with TRBD2. CDR3 length: 16 amino acids. V shed 3 bases, J shed 2 bases, and the junction held 6 bases outside the gene matches. Per germline, CDR1 ENHRY and CDR2 SYGVKD. Here the CDR3 DNA reads TGTGCCATCAGTGACGGGGCGGGGGGGCTCACAGATACGCAGTATTTT. Translating it yields CAISDGAGGLTDTQYF.

The chain recombines TRBV4-1 with TRBJ1-2; possibly TRBD1 for D (5 bases). Germline-derived CDR1 and CDR2 are MGHRA and YSYEKL. CDR3 length: 13 amino acids. Trimming removed 4 bases at V and 6 bases at J, with 12 bases between. The CDR3 sequence is CASSRRGRDGYTF. The CDR3 DNA reads TGCGCCAGCAGCCGGCGGGGGAGGGATGGCTACACCTTC.

The chain employs TRBV20-1 and TRBJ2-3, with unresolved D. Germline V gene data show CDR1 as DFQATT and CDR2 as SNEGSKA (reference sequence). V lost 5 bases, J lost 6 bases, and 3 bases lay in between. This CDR3 is 9 amino acids long. In DNA form, the CDR3 reads TGCAGTGCTCCTGATACGCAGTATTTT. It specifies CSAPDTQYF.

The chain carries TRBV5-1 and TRBJ2-1; 8 bases line up with TRBD1. The V gene end was trimmed by 2 bases and the J gene end by 8 bases; junction bases not matched to a gene: 9. CDR1 and CDR2 (germline): SGHRS, YFSETQ. This CDR3 spans 15 amino acids. CDR3: CASSLGTGSVYEQFF. CDR3 sequence (DNA): TGCGCCAGCAGCTTAGGGACAGGTTCGGTGTATGAGCAGTTCTTC.